Shown below are 16 T cell receptor beta chains from a single sample sequenced in a study of blood T cell repertoires in COVID-19. The assay was immunoSEQ multiplex PCR, and TCRdb's table has in-frame clones only and misses some. The sample has over 150,000 clones, about 80% seen once. Sequences were obtained from peripheral blood. The receptors originated from a human donor in a cohort sampled during active COVID-19.

The chain carries TRBV4-1 and TRBJ2-7; tentative D call: TRBD2 (5 bases). Trimming left V 1 base short and J 7 bases short, with 14 bases between. The V gene's germline CDR1 is MGHRA and CDR2 YSYEKL. The length of the CDR3 is 14 residues. The chain's CDR3 is CASSQALAPGEQYF. Here the CDR3 DNA reads TGCGCCAGCAGCCAAGCCCTCGCCCCGGGGGAGCAGTACTTC.

V and J are TRBV4-1 and TRBJ1-5, with unresolved D. CDR1 is MGHRA, CDR2 YSYEKL, per germline. The CDR3 totals 16 residues. The V end was cut by 2 bases, the J end by 2 bases, with 13 bases between. The CDR3 sequence is CASSQIGRAGNQPQHF. The CDR3 coding sequence is TGCGCCAGCAGCCAAATAGGGCGAGCGGGCAATCAGCCCCAGCATTTT.

CDR3 protein: CASSRWSRGPEAFF. CDR3 DNA sequence: TGTGCCAGCAGCCGATGGTCCAGGGGCCCTGAAGCTTTCTTT. This rearrangement joins TRBV7-6 to TRBJ1-1, with a tentative D call TRBD1 (6 bases). This CDR3 region has 14 residues. Germline V gene data show CDR1 as SGHVS and CDR2 as FNYEAQ. V was clipped by 5 bases and J by 6 bases, with 16 bases between them.

The chain recombines TRBV7-9 with TRBJ1-2; 9 bases fit TRBD1. V was pared by 1 base and J by 4 bases, with 1 base of the junction left unmatched. Germline loops: CDR1 SEHNR, CDR2 FQNEAQ (reference sequence). This CDR3 is built from 14 residues. In DNA, the CDR3 is TGTGCCAGCAGCTTAGGGACAGGGGTCTATGGCTACACCTTC. This sequence encodes CASSLGTGVYGYTF.

The chain combines TRBV5-1 with TRBJ1-3; maybe TRBD1 (6 bases). Trimming shortened V by 1 base and J by 0 bases, and 11 bases separated the two germline ends. CDR3 length: 16 amino acids. Germline lookup yields CDR1 SGHRS and CDR2 YFSETQ. The CDR3 nucleotides read TGCGCCAGCAGCTTGAACAGGGTTGACTCTGGAAACACCATATATTTT. This codes for CASSLNRVDSGNTIYF.

The chain uses TRBV6-1 and TRBJ1-3; no firm D call. Germline V gives CDR1 MNHNS, CDR2 SASEGT. This CDR3 region has 13 residues. Deletions cut 3 bases from V and 0 bases from J, with 3 bases between. The DNA of the CDR3 is TGTGCCAGCAGTGAGAGCTCTGGAAACACCATATATTTT. Its protein product is CASSESSGNTIYF.

This clone was picked up a small number of times. CDR3: CASSIGQRGSSYNSPLHF. The CDR3, as DNA: TGTGCCAGTAGTATCGGACAGCGGGGGAGCTCCTATAATTCACCCCTCCACTTT. The chain is built from TRBV19 and TRBJ1-6; tentatively, D is TRBD1 (6 bases). The CDR3 has 18 amino acids. Germline V gene data show CDR1 as LNHDA and CDR2 as SQIVND (reference sequence). The V gene lost 3 bases and the J gene lost 0 bases, with 15 bases spanning the gap.

V and J are TRBV4-2 and TRBJ1-2; 7 bases align to TRBD1. Germline V lookup: CDR1 LGHNA, CDR2 YNFKEQ. V was pared by 4 bases and J by 3 bases, with 11 bases of the junction left unmatched. The CDR3 is made up of 16 amino acids. CDR3 residues: CASSRELVGTDYGYTF. CDR3 in DNA: TGTGCCAGCAGCCGCGAGTTGGTCGGGACAGACTATGGCTACACCTTC.

This clone was recorded only once. This rearrangement joins TRBV30 to TRBJ1-2; perhaps TRBD1 as D (6 bases). The V end was cut by 3 bases, the J end by 4 bases, with 12 bases between. Looked up from germline, CDR1 is GTSNPN and CDR2 is SVGIG (reference sequence). There are 13 residues in the CDR3. In DNA, the CDR3 is TGTGCCTGGAGCCAACAGGGATTCTATGGCTACACCTTC. Its protein is CAWSQQGFYGYTF.

J is TRBJ2-5 and V is TRBV5-4, with TRBD2 matching 8 bases. Germline loops: CDR1 SGHNT, CDR2 YYREEE (reference sequence). J was trimmed by 1 base and V by 4 bases; bases with no gene match: 3. This CDR3 has 14 residues. The CDR3 coding sequence is TGTGCCAGCAGCGTAGCGGGAATCCAAGAGACCCAGTACTTC. Its translation: CASSVAGIQETQYF.

The rearrangement uses TRBV9 and TRBJ2-6; 8 bases align to TRBD1. The V gene end was trimmed by 0 bases and the J gene end by 3 bases; junction bases not matched to a gene: 8. The CDR3 consists of 18 residues. Germline V CDR1 and CDR2: SGDLS, YYNGEE. The CDR3 region has the DNA TGTGCCAGCAGCGTAGATCCAGGGGGCGCGGGTGGGGCCAACGTCCTGACTTTC. It encodes CASSVDPGGAGGANVLTF. The complete variable domain, with remaining parts taken from reference TRBV9 and TRBJ2-6, reads DSGVTQTPKHLITATGQRVTLRCSPRSGDLSVYWYQQSLDQGLQFLIQYYNGEERAKGNILERFSAQQFPDLHSELNLSSLELGDSALYFCASSVDPGGAGGANVLTFGAGSRLTVL.

J is TRBJ1-2 and V is TRBV19; TRBD1 matches 10 bases. This CDR3 is built from 18 residues. CDR1 LNHDA and CDR2 SQIVND come from the germline V gene (reference sequence). Trimming at V came to 10 bases and at J to 0 bases, leaving 17 bases not matched to a gene. The DNA for the CDR3 is TGTGCCACTCAACCGGGACAGGGGATTGGAGGAACTAACTATGGCTACACCTTC. Protein sequence: CATQPGQGIGGTNYGYTF.

The chain couples TRBV12-5 to TRBJ2-5, with 13 bases identical to TRBD2. The V segment lost 1 base and the J segment 5 bases; nucleotides outside the gene matches: 7. CDR3 length: 17 amino acids. CDR1 and CDR2 (germline): LGHNT, FRNRAP. CDR3 DNA sequence: TGTGCTAGTGGTTTGGGGAGACTAGCGGGGGGTTCTGAGACCCAGTACTTC. As protein: CASGLGRLAGGSETQYF.

The chain recombines TRBV27 with TRBJ2-7; 7 nucleotides agree with TRBD1. Germline lookup yields CDR1 MNHEY and CDR2 SMNVEV (reference sequence). The CDR3 loop spans 14 amino acids. J gave up 2 bases and V 7 bases, and 8 bases lay outside the gene matches. The CDR3 region is CASKPGQRPYEQYF. DNA for the CDR3: TGTGCCAGCAAGCCGGGACAGCGCCCCTACGAGCAGTACTTC.

The chain carries TRBV19 and TRBJ2-1; 8 nucleotides line up with TRBD1. This CDR3 spans 15 amino acids. CDR1 LNHDA and CDR2 SQIVND come from the germline V gene (reference sequence). J was trimmed by 1 base and V by 6 bases; bases with no gene match: 5. The CDR3 is CASSPDRVSYNEQFF. As DNA, the CDR3 is TGTGCCAGTAGCCCGGACAGGGTTTCCTACAATGAGCAGTTCTTC.

This clone was counted a few times. The V and J genes are TRBV15 and TRBJ1-2; no reliable D call. There are 15 residues in the CDR3. The germline gives CDR1 LNHNV, CDR2 YYDKDF (reference sequence). V was pared by 11 bases and J by 0 bases, with 19 bases between. The CDR3 spells CASSDSGYSNYGYTF. The CDR3 coding sequence is TGTGCCTCATCAGACTCGGGGTATTCTAACTATGGCTACACCTTC. Based on the CDR3 plus reference TRBV15 and TRBJ1-2, the full variable domain is DAMVIQNPRYQVTQFGKPVTLSCSQTLNHNVMYWYQQKSSQAPKLLFHYYDKDFNNEADTPDNFQSRRPNTSFCFLDIRSPGLGDTAMYLCASSDSGYSNYGYTFGSGTRLTVV.